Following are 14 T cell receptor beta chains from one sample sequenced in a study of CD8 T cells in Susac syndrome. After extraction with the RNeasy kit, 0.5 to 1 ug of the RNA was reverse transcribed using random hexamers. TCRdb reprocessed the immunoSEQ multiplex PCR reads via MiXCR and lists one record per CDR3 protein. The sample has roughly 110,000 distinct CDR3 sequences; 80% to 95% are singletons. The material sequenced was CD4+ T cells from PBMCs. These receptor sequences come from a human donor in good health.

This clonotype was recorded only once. The CDR3 DNA is TGTGCCAGCAGTTTGGCACTGAGGGACGAGCAGTACTTC. Translating gives CASSLALRDEQYF. This chain joins TRBV12-3 or TRBV12-4 and TRBJ2-7, with D tentatively TRBD2 (5 bases). The CDR3 contains 13 residues. Trimming cost V 3 bases and J 5 bases, with 11 bases left between them.

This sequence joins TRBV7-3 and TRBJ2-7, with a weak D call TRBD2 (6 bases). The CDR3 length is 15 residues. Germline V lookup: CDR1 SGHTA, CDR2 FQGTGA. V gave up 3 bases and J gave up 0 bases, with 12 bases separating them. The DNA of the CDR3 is TGTGCCAGCAGCTTGGGACTGGGACTCTCCTACGAGCAGTACTTC. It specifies CASSLGLGLSYEQYF. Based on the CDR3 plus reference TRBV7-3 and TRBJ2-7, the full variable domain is GAGVSQTPSNKVTEKGKYVELRCDPISGHTALYWYRQSLGQGPEFLIYFQGTGAADDSGLPNDRFFAVRPEGSVSTLKIQRTERGDSAVYLCASSLGLGLSYEQYFGPGTRLTVT.

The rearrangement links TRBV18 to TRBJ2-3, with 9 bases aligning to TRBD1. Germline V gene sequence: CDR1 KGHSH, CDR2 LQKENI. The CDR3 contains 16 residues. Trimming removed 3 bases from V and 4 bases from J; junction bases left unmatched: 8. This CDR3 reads CASSPGQGFLADTQYF. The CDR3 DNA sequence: TGTGCCAGCTCACCGGGACAGGGATTCTTGGCAGATACGCAGTATTTT.

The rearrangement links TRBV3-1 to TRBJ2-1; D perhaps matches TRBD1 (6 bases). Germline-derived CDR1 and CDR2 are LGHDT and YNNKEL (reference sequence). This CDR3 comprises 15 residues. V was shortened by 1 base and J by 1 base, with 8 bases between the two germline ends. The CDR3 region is CASSQGQESYNEQFF. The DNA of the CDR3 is TGTGCCAGCAGCCAAGGACAGGAGTCCTACAATGAGCAGTTCTTC.

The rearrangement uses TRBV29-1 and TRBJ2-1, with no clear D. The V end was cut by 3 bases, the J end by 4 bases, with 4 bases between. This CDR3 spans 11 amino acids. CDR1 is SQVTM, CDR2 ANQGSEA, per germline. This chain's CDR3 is CSVDSYNEQFF. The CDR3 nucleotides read TGCAGCGTTGACTCGTACAATGAGCAGTTCTTC.

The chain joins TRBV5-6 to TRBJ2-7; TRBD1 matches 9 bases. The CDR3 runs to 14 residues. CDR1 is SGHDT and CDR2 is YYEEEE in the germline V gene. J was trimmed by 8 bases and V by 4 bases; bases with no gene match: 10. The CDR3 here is CASSHPRTGEKQYF. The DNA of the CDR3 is TGTGCCAGCAGCCATCCCCGGACAGGGGAGAAGCAGTACTTC.

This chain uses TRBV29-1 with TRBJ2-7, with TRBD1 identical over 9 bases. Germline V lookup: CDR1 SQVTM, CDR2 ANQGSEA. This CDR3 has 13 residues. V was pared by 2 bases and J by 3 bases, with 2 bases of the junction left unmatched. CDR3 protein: CSVEKTGGYEQYF. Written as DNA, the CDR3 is TGCAGCGTTGAAAAGACAGGGGGCTACGAGCAGTACTTC.

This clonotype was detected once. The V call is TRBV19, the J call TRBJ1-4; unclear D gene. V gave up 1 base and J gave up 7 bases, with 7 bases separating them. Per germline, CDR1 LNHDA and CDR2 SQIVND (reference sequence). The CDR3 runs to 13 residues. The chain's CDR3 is CASSIARGEKLFF. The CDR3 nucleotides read TGTGCCAGTAGTATAGCCCGGGGTGAAAAACTGTTTTTT.

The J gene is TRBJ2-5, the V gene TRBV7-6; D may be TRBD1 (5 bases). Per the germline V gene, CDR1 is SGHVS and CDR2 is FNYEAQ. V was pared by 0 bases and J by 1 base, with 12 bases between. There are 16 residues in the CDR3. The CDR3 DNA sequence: TGTGCCAGCAGCTTAGCCTACCGACAGATCCAAGAGACCCAGTACTTC. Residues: CASSLAYRQIQETQYF.

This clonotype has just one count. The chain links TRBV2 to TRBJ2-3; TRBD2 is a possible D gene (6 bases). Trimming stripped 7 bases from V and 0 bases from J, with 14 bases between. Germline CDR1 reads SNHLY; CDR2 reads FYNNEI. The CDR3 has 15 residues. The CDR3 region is CASNREDTSTDTQYF. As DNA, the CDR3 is TGTGCCAGCAATAGGGAGGACACCAGCACAGATACGCAGTATTTT. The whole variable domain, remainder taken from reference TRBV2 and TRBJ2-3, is EPEVTQTPSHQVTQMGQEVILRCVPISNHLYFYWYRQILGQKVEFLVSFYNNEISEKSEIFDDQFSVERPDGSNFTLKIRSTKLEDSAMYFCASNREDTSTDTQYFGPGTRLTVL.

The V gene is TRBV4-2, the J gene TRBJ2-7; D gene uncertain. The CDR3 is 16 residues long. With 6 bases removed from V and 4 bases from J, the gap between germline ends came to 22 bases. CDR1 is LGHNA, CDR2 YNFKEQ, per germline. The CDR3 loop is CASRQEDENMIYEQYF. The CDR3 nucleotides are TGTGCCAGCAGGCAGGAAGATGAGAACATGATTTACGAGCAGTACTTC.

The CDR3 DNA is TGTGCCAGCAGCTTACCCCCGGAGACCCAGTACTTC. Its translation is CASSLPPETQYF. This rearrangement joins TRBV7-2 to TRBJ2-5; D gene unclear. Trimming left V 2 bases short and J 5 bases short, with 6 bases between. The germline V gene encodes CDR1 SGHTA and CDR2 FQGNSA. This CDR3 spans 12 amino acids.

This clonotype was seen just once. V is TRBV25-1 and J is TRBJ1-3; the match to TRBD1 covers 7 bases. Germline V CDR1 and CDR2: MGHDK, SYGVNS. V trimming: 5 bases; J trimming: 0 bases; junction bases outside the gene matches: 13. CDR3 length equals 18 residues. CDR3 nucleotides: TGTGCCAGCAGTCCTGCCCCCGGGACAGCCGTCTCTGGAAACACCATATATTTT. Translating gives CASSPAPGTAVSGNTIYF.

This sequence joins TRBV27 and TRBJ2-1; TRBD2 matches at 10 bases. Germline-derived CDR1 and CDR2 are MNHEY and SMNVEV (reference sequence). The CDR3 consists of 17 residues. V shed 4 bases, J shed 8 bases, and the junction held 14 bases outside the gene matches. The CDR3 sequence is CASSYTPLAGASDEQFF. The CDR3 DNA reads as TGTGCCAGCAGTTATACCCCTCTAGCGGGGGCCTCGGATGAGCAGTTCTTC.